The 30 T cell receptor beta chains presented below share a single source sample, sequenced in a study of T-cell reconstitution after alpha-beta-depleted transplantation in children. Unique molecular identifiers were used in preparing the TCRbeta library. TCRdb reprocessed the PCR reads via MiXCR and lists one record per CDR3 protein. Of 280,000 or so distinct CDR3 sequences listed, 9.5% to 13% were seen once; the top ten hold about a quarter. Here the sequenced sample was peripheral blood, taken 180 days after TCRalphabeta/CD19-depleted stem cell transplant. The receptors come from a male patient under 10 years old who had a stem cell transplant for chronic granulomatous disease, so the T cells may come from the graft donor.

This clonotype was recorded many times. The CDR3 here is CASSIPKREQFF. CDR3 sequence (DNA): TGTGCCAGCAGTATCCCTAAGCGGGAGCAGTTCTTC. The chain uses TRBV28 and TRBJ2-1; perhaps TRBD2 as D (5 bases). The V gene's germline CDR1 is MDHEN and CDR2 SYDVKM. CDR3 length equals 12 residues. Trimming took off 5 bases at V and 10 bases at J, with 12 bases between the two ends.

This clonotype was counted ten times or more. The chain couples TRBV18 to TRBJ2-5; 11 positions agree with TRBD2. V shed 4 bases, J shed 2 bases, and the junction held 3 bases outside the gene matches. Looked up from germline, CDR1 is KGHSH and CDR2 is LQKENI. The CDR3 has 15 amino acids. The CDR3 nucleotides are TGTGCCAGCTCACAGGGACTAGCGGATCAAGAGACCCAGTACTTC. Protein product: CASSQGLADQETQYF.

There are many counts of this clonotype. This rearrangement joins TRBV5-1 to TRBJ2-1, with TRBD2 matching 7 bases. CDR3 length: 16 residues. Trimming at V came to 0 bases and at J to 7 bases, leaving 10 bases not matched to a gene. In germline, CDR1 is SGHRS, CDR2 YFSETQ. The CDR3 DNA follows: TGCGCCAGCAGCTTGGCAATTCTAGCGGCTTCGAATGAGCAGTTCTTC. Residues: CASSLAILAASNEQFF.

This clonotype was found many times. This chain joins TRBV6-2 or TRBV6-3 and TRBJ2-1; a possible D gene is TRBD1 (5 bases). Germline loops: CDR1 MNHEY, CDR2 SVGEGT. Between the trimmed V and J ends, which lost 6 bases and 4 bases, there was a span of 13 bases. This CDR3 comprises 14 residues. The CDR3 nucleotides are TGTGCCAGCAGGGATATCAGGGTTTACAATGAGCAGTTCTTC. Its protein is CASRDIRVYNEQFF.

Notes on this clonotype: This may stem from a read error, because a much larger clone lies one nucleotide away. The CDR3 loop reads CAGSLWRGQPQHF. The CDR3, as DNA: TGTGCCGGCAGTTTGTGGAGGGGTCAGCCCCAGCATTTT. The chain uses TRBV27 and TRBJ1-5, with D possibly TRBD1 on 5 matching bases. Looked up from germline, CDR1 is MNHEY and CDR2 is SMNVEV (reference sequence). The CDR3 totals 13 residues.

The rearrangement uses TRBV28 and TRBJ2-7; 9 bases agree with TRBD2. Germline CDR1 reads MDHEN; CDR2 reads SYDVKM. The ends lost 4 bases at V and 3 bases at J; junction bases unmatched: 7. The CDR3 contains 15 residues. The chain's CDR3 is CASSSRTSADYEQYF. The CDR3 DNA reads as TGTGCCAGCAGTTCCCGGACTAGCGCCGACTACGAGCAGTACTTC.

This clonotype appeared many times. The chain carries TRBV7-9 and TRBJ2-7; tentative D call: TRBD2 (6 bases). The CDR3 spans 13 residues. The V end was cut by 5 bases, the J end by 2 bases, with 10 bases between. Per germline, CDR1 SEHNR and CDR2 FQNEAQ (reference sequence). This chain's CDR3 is CASSGRETYEQYF. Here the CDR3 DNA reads TGTGCCAGCAGCGGCCGGGAGACCTACGAGCAGTACTTC.

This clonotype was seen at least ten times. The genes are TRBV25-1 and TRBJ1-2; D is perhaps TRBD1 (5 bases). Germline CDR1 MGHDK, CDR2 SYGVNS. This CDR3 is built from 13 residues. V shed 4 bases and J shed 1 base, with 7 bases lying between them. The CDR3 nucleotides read TGTGCCAGCAGTGGGACACATAACTATGGCTACACCTTC. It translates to CASSGTHNYGYTF.

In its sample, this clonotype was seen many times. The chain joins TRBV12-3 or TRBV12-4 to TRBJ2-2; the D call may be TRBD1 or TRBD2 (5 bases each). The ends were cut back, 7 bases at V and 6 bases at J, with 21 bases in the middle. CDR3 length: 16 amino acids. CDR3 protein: CASNYPGPRASGELFF. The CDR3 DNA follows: TGTGCCAGCAACTACCCGGGACCCCGGGCGTCCGGGGAGCTGTTTTTT.

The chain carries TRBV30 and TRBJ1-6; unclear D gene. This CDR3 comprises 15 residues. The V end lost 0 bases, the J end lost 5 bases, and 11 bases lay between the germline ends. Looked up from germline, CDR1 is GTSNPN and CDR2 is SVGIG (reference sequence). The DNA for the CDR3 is TGTGCCTGGAGTGTACGAGGGCAGAATAATTCACCCCTCCACTTT. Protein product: CAWSVRGQNNSPLHF. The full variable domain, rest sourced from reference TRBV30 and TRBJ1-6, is SQTIHQWPATLVQPVGSPLSLECTVEGTSNPNLYWYRQAAGRGLQLLFYSVGIGQISSEVPQNLSASRPQDRQFILSSKKLLLSDSGFYLCAWSVRGQNNSPLHFGNGTRLTVT.

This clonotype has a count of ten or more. The CDR3 DNA reads TGTGCCAGTTCCAAAGGGGGCACATACCACCCCCTGTTCTTC. Its protein product is CASSKGGTYHPLFF. The chain has TRBV12-3 or TRBV12-4 and TRBJ2-1; 7 bases agree with TRBD1. Trimming at V came to 9 bases and at J to 15 bases, leaving 20 bases not matched to a gene. CDR3 length: 14 amino acids.

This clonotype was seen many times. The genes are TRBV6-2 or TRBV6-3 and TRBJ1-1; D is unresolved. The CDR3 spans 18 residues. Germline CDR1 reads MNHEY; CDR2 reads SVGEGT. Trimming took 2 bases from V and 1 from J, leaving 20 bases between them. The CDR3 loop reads CASSYGFLGRPKNTEAFF. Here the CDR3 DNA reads TGTGCCAGCAGTTACGGCTTTTTGGGTCGGCCCAAGAACACTGAAGCTTTCTTT.

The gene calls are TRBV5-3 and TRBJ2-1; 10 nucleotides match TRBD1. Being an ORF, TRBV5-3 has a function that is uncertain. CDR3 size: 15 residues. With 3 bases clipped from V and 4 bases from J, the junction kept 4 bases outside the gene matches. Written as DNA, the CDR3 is TGTGCCAGAAGCTCGGACAGGGGGATTTACAATGAGCAGTTCTTC. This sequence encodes CARSSDRGIYNEQFF.

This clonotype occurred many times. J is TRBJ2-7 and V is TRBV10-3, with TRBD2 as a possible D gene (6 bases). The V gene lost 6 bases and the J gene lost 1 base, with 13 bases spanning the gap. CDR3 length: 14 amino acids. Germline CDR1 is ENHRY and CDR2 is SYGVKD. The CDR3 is CAIRNLAASYEQYF. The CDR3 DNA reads TGTGCCATCAGGAACTTAGCGGCTTCCTACGAGCAGTACTTC.

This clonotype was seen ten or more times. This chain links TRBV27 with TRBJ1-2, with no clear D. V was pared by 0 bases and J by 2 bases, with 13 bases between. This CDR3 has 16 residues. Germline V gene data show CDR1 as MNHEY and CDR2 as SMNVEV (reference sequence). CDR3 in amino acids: CASSLSTVLGNYGYTF. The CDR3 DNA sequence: TGTGCCAGCAGTTTATCCACAGTGTTGGGGAACTATGGCTACACCTTC.

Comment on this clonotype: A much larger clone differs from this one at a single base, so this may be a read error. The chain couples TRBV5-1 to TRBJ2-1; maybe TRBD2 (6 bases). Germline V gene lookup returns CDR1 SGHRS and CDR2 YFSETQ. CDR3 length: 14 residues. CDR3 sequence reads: CASSAGPPYIEQFF. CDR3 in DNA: TGCGCCAGCAGCGCGGGACCACCCTACATTGAGCAGTTCTTC.

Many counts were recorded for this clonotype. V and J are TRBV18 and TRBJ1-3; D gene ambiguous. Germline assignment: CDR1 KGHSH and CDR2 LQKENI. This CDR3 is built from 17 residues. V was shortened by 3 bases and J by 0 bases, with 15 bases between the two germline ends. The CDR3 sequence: CASSPIGQADSGNTIYF. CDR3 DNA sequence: TGTGCCAGCTCACCGATCGGGCAGGCTGACTCTGGAAACACCATATATTTT. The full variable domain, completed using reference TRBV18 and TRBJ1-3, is NAGVMQNPRHLVRRRGQEARLRCSPMKGHSHVYWYRQLPEEGLKFMVYLQKENIIDESGMPKERFSAEFPKEGPSILRIQQVVRGDSAAYFCASSPIGQADSGNTIYFGEGSWLTVV.

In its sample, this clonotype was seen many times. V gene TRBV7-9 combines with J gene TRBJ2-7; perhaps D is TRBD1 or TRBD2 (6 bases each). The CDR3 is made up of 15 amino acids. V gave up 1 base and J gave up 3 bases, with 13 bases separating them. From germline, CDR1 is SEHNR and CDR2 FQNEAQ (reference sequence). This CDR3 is CASSLGPGAHYEQYF. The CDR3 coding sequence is TGTGCCAGCAGCTTAGGGCCGGGGGCCCACTACGAGCAGTACTTC.

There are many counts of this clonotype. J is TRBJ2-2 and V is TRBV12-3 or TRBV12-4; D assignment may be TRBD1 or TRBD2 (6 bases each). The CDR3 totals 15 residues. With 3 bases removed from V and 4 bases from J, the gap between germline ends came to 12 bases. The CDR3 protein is CASSFKGGGTGELFF. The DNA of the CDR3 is TGTGCCAGCAGTTTTAAGGGGGGCGGCACCGGGGAGCTGTTTTTT.

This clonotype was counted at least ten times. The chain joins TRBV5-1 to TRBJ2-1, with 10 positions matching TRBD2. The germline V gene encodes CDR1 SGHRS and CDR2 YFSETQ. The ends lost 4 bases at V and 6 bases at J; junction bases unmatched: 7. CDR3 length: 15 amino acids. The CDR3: CASSHKSGGANEQFF. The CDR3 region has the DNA TGCGCCAGCAGCCATAAGAGCGGGGGGGCCAATGAGCAGTTCTTC.

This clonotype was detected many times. The CDR3 bases are TGTGCCAGCACCGACCCCCGATTCAAGCGGTACTTC. Encoded protein: CASTDPRFKRYF. The chain carries TRBV6-2 or TRBV6-3 and TRBJ2-7; D is ambiguous. Trimming took 7 bases from V and 12 from J, leaving 19 bases between them. The CDR3 is 12 amino acids. Germline loops: CDR1 MNHEY, CDR2 SVGEGT.

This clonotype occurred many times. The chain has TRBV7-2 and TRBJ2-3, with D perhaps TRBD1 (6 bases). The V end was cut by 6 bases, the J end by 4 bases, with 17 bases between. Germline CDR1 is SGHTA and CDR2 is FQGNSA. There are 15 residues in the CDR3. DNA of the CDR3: TGTGCCAGCAGACTAACAGGGACGAGATCAGATACGCAGTATTTT. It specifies CASRLTGTRSDTQYF.

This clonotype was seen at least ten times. CDR3 protein: CASSSAWDGYTF. The CDR3 region has the DNA TGTGCCAGTAGTTCTGCGTGGGATGGCTACACCTTC. The rearrangement joins TRBV19 to TRBJ1-2; no reliable D call. The V and J ends lost 5 bases and 6 bases respectively, with 10 bases between them. This CDR3 region has 12 residues. CDR1 and CDR2 (germline): LNHDA, SQIVND (reference sequence).

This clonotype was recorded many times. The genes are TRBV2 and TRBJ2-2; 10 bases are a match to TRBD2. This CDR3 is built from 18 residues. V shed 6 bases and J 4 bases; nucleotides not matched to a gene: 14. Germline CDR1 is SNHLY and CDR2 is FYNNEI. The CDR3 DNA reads TGTGCCAGCAGAGCGTTCGCTAGCGGGAGTCCGAGCACCGGGGAGCTGTTTTTT. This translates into CASRAFASGSPSTGELFF.

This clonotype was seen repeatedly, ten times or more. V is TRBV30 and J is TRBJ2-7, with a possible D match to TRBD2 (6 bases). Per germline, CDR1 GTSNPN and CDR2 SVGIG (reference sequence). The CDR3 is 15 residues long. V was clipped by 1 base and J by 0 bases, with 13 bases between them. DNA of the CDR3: TGTGCCTGGAGTGCCGGGAGTTTAAGCTCCTACGAGCAGTACTTC. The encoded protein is CAWSAGSLSSYEQYF.

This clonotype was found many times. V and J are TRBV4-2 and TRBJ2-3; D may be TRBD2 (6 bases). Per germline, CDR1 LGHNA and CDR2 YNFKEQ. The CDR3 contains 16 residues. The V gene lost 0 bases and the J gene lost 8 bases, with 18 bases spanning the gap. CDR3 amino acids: CASSQDSGVGYATQYF. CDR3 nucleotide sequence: TGTGCCAGCAGCCAAGATAGCGGCGTCGGTTATGCTACGCAGTATTTT.

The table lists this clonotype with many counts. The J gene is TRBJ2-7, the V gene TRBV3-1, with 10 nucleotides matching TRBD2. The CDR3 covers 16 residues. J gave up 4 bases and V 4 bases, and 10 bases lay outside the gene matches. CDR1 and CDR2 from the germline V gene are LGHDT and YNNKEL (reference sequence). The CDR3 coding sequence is TGTGCCAGCAGCCGTGGGCTAGCGGGAGCCAATTACGAGCAGTACTTC. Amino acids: CASSRGLAGANYEQYF.

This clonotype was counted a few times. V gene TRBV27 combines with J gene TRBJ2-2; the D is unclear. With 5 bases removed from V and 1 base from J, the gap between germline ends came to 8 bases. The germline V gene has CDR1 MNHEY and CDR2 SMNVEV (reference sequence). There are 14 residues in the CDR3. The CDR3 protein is CASSLTWNTGELFF. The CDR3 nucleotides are TGTGCCAGCAGTCTCACCTGGAACACCGGGGAGCTGTTTTTT.

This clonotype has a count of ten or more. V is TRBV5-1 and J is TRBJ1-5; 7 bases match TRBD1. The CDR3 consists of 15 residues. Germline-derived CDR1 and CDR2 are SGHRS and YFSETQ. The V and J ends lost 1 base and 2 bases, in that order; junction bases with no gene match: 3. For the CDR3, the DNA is TGCGCCAGCAGCTTGTTGGGGACAGGCAATCAGCCCCAGCATTTT. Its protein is CASSLLGTGNQPQHF.

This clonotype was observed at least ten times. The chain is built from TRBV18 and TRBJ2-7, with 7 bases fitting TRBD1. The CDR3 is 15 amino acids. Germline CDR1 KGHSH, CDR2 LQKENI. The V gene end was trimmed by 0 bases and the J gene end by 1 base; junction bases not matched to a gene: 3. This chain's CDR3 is CASSPPSGGSYEQYF. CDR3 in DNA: TGTGCCAGCTCACCACCCTCAGGGGGATCCTACGAGCAGTACTTC.